This T cell receptor beta chain was found in a study of blood T cell repertoires in COVID-19. Study in general: Collection of acute and convalescent COVID-19 samples took place in the United States, Italy and Spain.

Participants' reported clinical history set cohort assignment. In the original processing: Quantification of nucleated cells was approximated via reference gene primer amplification. TCRdb keeps only in-frame clones here, not all; method: immunoSEQ multiplex PCR. That table is the source of V, J and clone size, and D and trimming were worked out from the DNA. This sample has around 340,000 clones, with approximately 91% found just once. The CDR3 loop spans 14 amino acids. The germline V and J ends were trimmed by 4 bases and 6 bases, with 15 bases remaining between them. The V gene's germline CDR1 is LGHNA and CDR2 YNFKEQ.

The sequenced material came from PBMCs or T cells enriched from blood (not recorded which). J is TRBJ1-2 and V is TRBV4-2; D is unclear. This TCR was sampled from a woman under 40 who had been exposed to COVID-19. The CDR3: CASSLQNSFHGYTF. CDR3 DNA: TGTGCCAGCAGCCTTCAAAACAGTTTCCATGGCTACACCTTC.